Below are 4 T cell receptor beta chains sequenced from a single sample in a study of cytomegalovirus exposure and HLA in healthy donors. The study ran its PCR with 60 Vbeta and 13 Jbeta primers. Produced via immunoSEQ multiplex PCR; TCRdb's table is partial and in-frame only. The repertoire holds around 190,000 clones, with approximately 86% as singletons. Sequencing used PBMCs. Receptor source: a woman aged 25 to 39 in good health and CMV-seronegative.

This CDR3 is CASTGNYGYTF. CDR3 bases: TGTGCCAGCACAGGGAACTATGGCTACACCTTC. V is TRBV2 and J is TRBJ1-2, with a weak D call TRBD1 (5 bases). Germline V gene data show CDR1 as SNHLY and CDR2 as FYNNEI. V was pared by 7 bases and J by 2 bases, with 5 bases between. This CDR3 spans 11 amino acids.

The CDR3 here is CAISGSGVSDGELFF. CDR3 DNA: TGTGCCATCAGTGGGTCCGGAGTTTCGGACGGGGAGCTGTTTTTT. The chain recombines TRBV10-3 with TRBJ2-2, with no clear D. The CDR3 consists of 15 residues. CDR1 and CDR2 from the germline V gene are ENHRY and SYGVKD. V gave up 4 bases and J gave up 7 bases, with 16 bases separating them.

The chain is built from TRBV7-6 and TRBJ2-3, with 13 bases fitting TRBD2. The CDR3 length is 17 residues. Losses at the gene ends were 3 bases for V and 6 bases for J; bases not matched to a gene: 9. Looked up from germline, CDR1 is SGHVS and CDR2 is FNYEAQ. The CDR3 is CASSLTETSGGADTQYF. CDR3 DNA: TGTGCCAGCAGCTTGACAGAAACTAGCGGGGGGGCTGATACGCAGTATTTT.

The CDR3 loop reads CASSYEGLLAKNIQYF. DNA for the CDR3: TGTGCCAGCAGTTACGAGGGACTACTAGCCAAAAACATTCAGTACTTC. The gene calls are TRBV6-6 and TRBJ2-4, with 7 positions matching TRBD2. This CDR3 has 16 residues. Germline V CDR1 and CDR2: MNHNY, SVGAGI (reference sequence). V lost 2 bases to trimming and J lost 0 bases; unmatched junction nucleotides: 4.